These T cell receptor beta chains were read from a single sample in a study of identifying expanded T cells in peripheral blood. Sequencing was performed with immunoSEQ multiplex PCR; in TCRdb, only in-frame clones are kept and a portion is missing. The sample contains approximately 110,000 clones, about 85% of which appear only once. Sequencing input: blood. Every receptor here comes from a person between 18 and 70 years old in good health. The CDR3 runs from the conserved cysteine through the conserved F or W. Each record gives: V gene, D gene, J gene, CDR3 length, clone size, CDR3 DNA, CDR3 protein. The D gene is left open where the match is weak. Some rows mark clone size as missing; the rest say once, few, many or name a class of expanded clone.

v_gene: TRBV10-3
d_gene: -
j_gene: TRBJ1-5
len: 14
abundance: -
CDR3nt: TGTGCCATCAGTGAGGAAGGAGTGAATCAGCCCCAGCATTTT
CDR3aa: CAISEEGVNQPQHF

v_gene: TRBV6-4
d_gene: TRBD1
j_gene: TRBJ1-5
len: 13
abundance: -
CDR3nt: TGTGCCAGCAGCCGGGACAGGGGTCAGCCCCAGCATTTT
CDR3aa: CASSRDRGQPQHF

v_gene: TRBV29-1
d_gene: -
j_gene: TRBJ1-2
len: 14
abundance: medium-sized
CDR3nt: TGCAGCGTCGTGGGGATTGGGGGAAACTATGGCTACACCTTC
CDR3aa: CSVVGIGGNYGYTF

v_gene: TRBV9
d_gene: -
j_gene: TRBJ1-4
len: 14
abundance: -
CDR3nt: TGTGCCAGCAGCGCGACAGGATATAATGAAAAACTGTTTTTT
CDR3aa: CASSATGYNEKLFF

v_gene: TRBV20-1
d_gene: -
j_gene: TRBJ2-7
len: 11
abundance: -
CDR3nt: TGCAGTGCTAGGTACATCAACGAGCAGTACTTC
CDR3aa: CSARYINEQYF

v_gene: TRBV27
d_gene: TRBD1
j_gene: TRBJ1-1
len: 16
abundance: -
CDR3nt: TGTGCCAGCAGTGCCGGGACAGGGCTAAGGAACACTGAAGCTTTCTTT
CDR3aa: CASSAGTGLRNTEAFF

v_gene: TRBV28
d_gene: -
j_gene: TRBJ2-5
len: 14
abundance: -
CDR3nt: TGTGCCAGCACCTCGACCGGGTTACGTCCCACCCAGTACTTC
CDR3aa: CASTSTGLRPTQYF

v_gene: TRBV5-8
d_gene: -
j_gene: TRBJ1-1
len: 16
abundance: -
CDR3nt: TGTGCCAGCAGCCTGCTAAATTTTGGGACGGGAACTGAAGCTTTCTTT
CDR3aa: CASSLLNFGTGTEAFF

v_gene: TRBV19
d_gene: TRBD2
j_gene: TRBJ2-5
len: 20
abundance: -
CDR3nt: TGTGCCAGTAGTTTCCGCCCCCCGGGACTAGCGGGAGACGTGAGGAAGACCCAGTACTTC
CDR3aa: CASSFRPPGLAGDVRKTQYF

v_gene: TRBV19
d_gene: TRBD1
j_gene: TRBJ2-7
len: 16
abundance: -
CDR3nt: TGTGCCAGTAGTAATATCAACAGGGGCATCATGCACGAGCAGTACTTC
CDR3aa: CASSNINRGIMHEQYF

v_gene: TRBV5-1
d_gene: TRBD2
j_gene: TRBJ2-7
len: 13
abundance: once
CDR3nt: TGCGCCAGCAGCCCCCGGGAGGGGTACGAGCAGTACTTC
CDR3aa: CASSPREGYEQYF

v_gene: TRBV5-5
d_gene: -
j_gene: TRBJ2-1
len: 13
abundance: once
CDR3nt: TGTGCCAGCAGCTTGGTCCCTACTGGGGAGCAGTTCTTC
CDR3aa: CASSLVPTGEQFF

v_gene: TRBV18
d_gene: -
j_gene: TRBJ1-6
len: 15
abundance: -
CDR3nt: TGTGCCAGCTCACCGTCGGGGGGAATCAATTCACCCCTCCACTTT
CDR3aa: CASSPSGGINSPLHF

v_gene: TRBV9
d_gene: TRBD2
j_gene: TRBJ2-3
len: 17
abundance: -
CDR3nt: TGTGCCAGCAGCGTTTCCCCGGACGGGGGGTACACAGATACGCAGTATTTT
CDR3aa: CASSVSPDGGYTDTQYF

v_gene: TRBV5-1
d_gene: -
j_gene: TRBJ1-1
len: 14
abundance: once
CDR3nt: TGCGCCAGCAGCTTCTGGGGGATGAACACTGAAGCTTTCTTT
CDR3aa: CASSFWGMNTEAFF

v_gene: TRBV5-1
d_gene: -
j_gene: TRBJ1-5
len: 14
abundance: -
CDR3nt: TGCGCCAGCAGCTTCGGGGCCCCCGATCAGCCCCAGCATTTT
CDR3aa: CASSFGAPDQPQHF

v_gene: TRBV7-2
d_gene: -
j_gene: TRBJ2-7
len: 14
abundance: -
CDR3nt: TGTGCCAGCAGCTCACAGGGAGGTCCCCTAGAGCAGTACTTC
CDR3aa: CASSSQGGPLEQYF

v_gene: TRBV9
d_gene: -
j_gene: TRBJ2-7
len: 13
abundance: -
CDR3nt: TGTGCCAGCAGCGTAGGAGAGACCCACGAGCAGTACTTC
CDR3aa: CASSVGETHEQYF

v_gene: TRBV6-1
d_gene: TRBD1
j_gene: TRBJ2-7
len: 15
abundance: -
CDR3nt: TGTGCCAGCAGTGATTTTGGGACAGACCTCTACGAGCAGTACTTC
CDR3aa: CASSDFGTDLYEQYF

v_gene: TRBV19
d_gene: -
j_gene: TRBJ1-2
len: 12
abundance: once
CDR3nt: TGTGCCAGTAGTGTGACCCCCGACGGCTACACCTTC
CDR3aa: CASSVTPDGYTF

v_gene: TRBV7-9
d_gene: -
j_gene: TRBJ2-5
len: 16
abundance: -
CDR3nt: TGTGCCAGCAGCTTTCATCTAGGTGGGGGAATCGAGACCCAGTACTTC
CDR3aa: CASSFHLGGGIETQYF

v_gene: TRBV7-8
d_gene: -
j_gene: TRBJ2-6
len: 15
abundance: -
CDR3nt: TGTGCCAGCAGCCTTGGGCGCTCTGGGGCCAACGTCCTGACTTTC
CDR3aa: CASSLGRSGANVLTF

v_gene: TRBV7-6
d_gene: -
j_gene: TRBJ2-5
len: 14
abundance: -
CDR3nt: TGTGCCAGCAGCATCTCCGGGGCCCTAGAGACCCAGTACTTC
CDR3aa: CASSISGALETQYF

v_gene: TRBV19
d_gene: TRBD1
j_gene: TRBJ1-5
len: 15
abundance: -
CDR3nt: TGTGCCAGTGGTCCGGGACAGCTTAGCAATCAGCCCCAGCATTTT
CDR3aa: CASGPGQLSNQPQHF

v_gene: TRBV7-8
d_gene: TRBD2
j_gene: TRBJ2-5
len: 16
abundance: -
CDR3nt: TGTGCCAGCAGCTTACTACTAGCGGGAAGCGGAGAGACCCAGTACTTC
CDR3aa: CASSLLLAGSGETQYF

v_gene: TRBV7-2
d_gene: -
j_gene: TRBJ2-1
len: 17
abundance: -
CDR3nt: TGTGCCAGCAGCTTGCGGCTAACATCCAACGCGTACAATGAGCAGTTCTTC
CDR3aa: CASSLRLTSNAYNEQFF

v_gene: TRBV5-1
d_gene: -
j_gene: TRBJ2-4
len: 14
abundance: -
CDR3nt: TGCGCCAGCAGCTGGGACTTAGCCAAAAACATTCAGTACTTC
CDR3aa: CASSWDLAKNIQYF

v_gene: TRBV18
d_gene: -
j_gene: TRBJ1-5
len: 14
abundance: -
CDR3nt: TGTGCCAGCTCTCGGACGGGACGCAATCAGCCCCAGCATTTT
CDR3aa: CASSRTGRNQPQHF

v_gene: TRBV30
d_gene: TRBD2
j_gene: TRBJ2-3
len: 15
abundance: -
CDR3nt: TGTGCCTGGAGTGTACCCCCGGGACTAGCAGATACGCAGTATTTT
CDR3aa: CAWSVPPGLADTQYF

v_gene: TRBV5-6
d_gene: -
j_gene: TRBJ1-5
len: 14
abundance: -
CDR3nt: TGTGCCAGCAGCTTGGGACGGCATAGGAAGCCCCAGCATTTT
CDR3aa: CASSLGRHRKPQHF

v_gene: TRBV25-1
d_gene: TRBD1
j_gene: TRBJ2-1
len: 14
abundance: -
CDR3nt: TGTGCCAGTATCCCACAGGGGGCCTACAATGAGCAGTTCTTC
CDR3aa: CASIPQGAYNEQFF

v_gene: TRBV28
d_gene: TRBD1
j_gene: TRBJ1-2
len: 16
abundance: -
CDR3nt: TGTGCCAGCAGTTTATTGGGGCGGACAGGGGGCGCTGGCTACACCTTC
CDR3aa: CASSLLGRTGGAGYTF

v_gene: TRBV7-6
d_gene: TRBD1
j_gene: TRBJ2-7
len: 14
abundance: few
CDR3nt: TGTGCCAGCAGCTTAGCGTCAGGGGGTCGCGAGCAGTACTTC
CDR3aa: CASSLASGGREQYF

v_gene: TRBV6-5
d_gene: -
j_gene: TRBJ2-3
len: 14
abundance: -
CDR3nt: TGTGCCAGCAGTTATGCGCGGTCCACAGATACGCAGTATTTT
CDR3aa: CASSYARSTDTQYF

v_gene: TRBV6-1
d_gene: -
j_gene: TRBJ2-6
len: 13
abundance: -
CDR3nt: TGTGCCGGATCGATCGGTGGGGCCAACGTCCTGACTTTC
CDR3aa: CAGSIGGANVLTF

v_gene: TRBV29-1
d_gene: -
j_gene: TRBJ1-1
len: 13
abundance: -
CDR3nt: TGCAGCGTTGATTTGCAATTGAACACTGAAGCTTTCTTT
CDR3aa: CSVDLQLNTEAFF

v_gene: TRBV7-2
d_gene: -
j_gene: TRBJ2-1
len: 13
abundance: -
CDR3nt: TGTGCCAGCAGCTTAGCGGCCAGGAATGAGCAGTTCTTC
CDR3aa: CASSLAARNEQFF

v_gene: TRBV5-4
d_gene: -
j_gene: TRBJ1-5
len: 15
abundance: -
CDR3nt: TGTGCCAGCAGCTTGGGGGGGGGTCGGAATCAGCCCCAGCATTTT
CDR3aa: CASSLGGGRNQPQHF